This T cell receptor (beta chain) was documented in a study of metastatic and nonmetastatic thyroid tumors. Across the study: A comparison of repertoires was made across blood and tumor or nodule tissue from malignant and benign thyroid patients.

This clone was recorded at least ten times. No patient received treatment before thyroid surgery. The CDR3 has 14 amino acids. V gave up 1 base and J gave up 4 bases, with 10 bases separating them. CDR1 SGHDN and CDR2 FVKESK come from the germline V gene. Using MiXCR, TCRdb re-called clones from the PCR reads. The sample lists about 90,000 clones; over 8.5% were seen once. This chain links TRBV14 with TRBJ1-2, with a weak D call TRBD1 (6 bases). The TCR originated in a female donor with papillary thyroid cancer or a benign thyroid nodule (not recorded which). Some clones in this sample may be carry-over from other donors' samples. The material sequenced was blood. This CDR3 reads CASSQGAGAYGYTF. For the CDR3, the DNA is TGTGCCAGCAGCCAAGGGGCAGGGGCCTATGGCTACACCTTC.